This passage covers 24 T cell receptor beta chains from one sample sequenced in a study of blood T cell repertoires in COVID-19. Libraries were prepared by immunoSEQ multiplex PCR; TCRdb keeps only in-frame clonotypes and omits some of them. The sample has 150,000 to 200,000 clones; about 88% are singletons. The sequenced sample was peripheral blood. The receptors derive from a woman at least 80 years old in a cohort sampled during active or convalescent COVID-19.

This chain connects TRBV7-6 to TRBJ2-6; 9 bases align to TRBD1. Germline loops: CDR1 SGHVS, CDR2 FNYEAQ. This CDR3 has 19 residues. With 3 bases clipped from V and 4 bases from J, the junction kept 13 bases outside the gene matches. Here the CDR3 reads CASSFTGGQGHWGANVLTF. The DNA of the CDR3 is TGTGCCAGCAGCTTTACCGGTGGACAGGGGCATTGGGGGGCCAACGTCCTGACTTTC.

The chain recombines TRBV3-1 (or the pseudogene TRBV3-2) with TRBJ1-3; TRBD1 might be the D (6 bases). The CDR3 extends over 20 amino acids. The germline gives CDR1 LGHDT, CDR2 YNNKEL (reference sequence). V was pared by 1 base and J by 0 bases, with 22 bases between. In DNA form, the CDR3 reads TGTGCCAGCAGCCAAGGGTCTCTAGGGGGGGGCAAGAGCTCTGGAAACACCATATATTTT. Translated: CASSQGSLGGGKSSGNTIYF.

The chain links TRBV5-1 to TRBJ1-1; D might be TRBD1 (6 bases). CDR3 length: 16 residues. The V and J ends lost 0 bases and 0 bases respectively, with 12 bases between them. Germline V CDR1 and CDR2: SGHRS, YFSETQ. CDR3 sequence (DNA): TGCGCCAGCAGCTTGGAAGGGACAAGTATGAACACTGAAGCTTTCTTT. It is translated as CASSLEGTSMNTEAFF. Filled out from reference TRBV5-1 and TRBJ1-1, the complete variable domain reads KAGVTQTPRYLIKTRGQQVTLSCSPISGHRSVSWYQQTPGQGLQFLFEYFSETQRNKGNFPGRFSGRQFSNSRSEMNVSTLELGDSALYLCASSLEGTSMNTEAFFGQGTRLTVV.

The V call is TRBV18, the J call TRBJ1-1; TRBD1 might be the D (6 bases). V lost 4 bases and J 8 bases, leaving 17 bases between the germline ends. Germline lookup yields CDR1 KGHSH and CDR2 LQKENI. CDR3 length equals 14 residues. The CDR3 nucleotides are TGTGCCAGCTCACTAACAGGGTCCGCAGAGGAAGCTTTCTTT. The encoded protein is CASSLTGSAEEAFF.

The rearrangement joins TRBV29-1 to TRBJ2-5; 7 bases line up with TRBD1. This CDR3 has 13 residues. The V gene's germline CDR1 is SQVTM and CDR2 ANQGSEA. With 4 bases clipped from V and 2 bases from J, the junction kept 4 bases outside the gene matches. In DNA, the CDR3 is TGCAGCGTTGGACAGGGATTTCAAGAGACCCAGTACTTC. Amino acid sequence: CSVGQGFQETQYF. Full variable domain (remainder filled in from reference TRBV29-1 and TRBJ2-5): SAVISQKPSRDICQRGTSLTIQCQVDSQVTMMFWYRQQPGQSLTLIATANQGSEATYESGFVIDKFPISRPNLTFSTLTVSNMSPEDSSIYLCSVGQGFQETQYFGPGTRLLVL.

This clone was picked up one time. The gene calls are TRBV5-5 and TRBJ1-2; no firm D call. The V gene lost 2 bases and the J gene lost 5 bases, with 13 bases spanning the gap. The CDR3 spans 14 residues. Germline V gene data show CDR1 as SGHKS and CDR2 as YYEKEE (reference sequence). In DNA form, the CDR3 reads TGTGCCAGCAGCTTTGACCGGGGATGGTATGGCTACACCTTC. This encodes CASSFDRGWYGYTF.

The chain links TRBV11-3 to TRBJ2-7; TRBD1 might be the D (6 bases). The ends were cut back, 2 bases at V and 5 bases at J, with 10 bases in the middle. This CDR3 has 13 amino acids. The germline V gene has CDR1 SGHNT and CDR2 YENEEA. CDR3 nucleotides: TGTGCCAGCAGCTTATTGGGGGCAAACGAGCAGTACTTC. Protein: CASSLLGANEQYF.

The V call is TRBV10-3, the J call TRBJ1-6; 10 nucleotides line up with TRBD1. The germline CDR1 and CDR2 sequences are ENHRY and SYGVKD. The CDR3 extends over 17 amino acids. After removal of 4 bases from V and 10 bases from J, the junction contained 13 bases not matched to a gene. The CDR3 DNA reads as TGTGCCATCAGTGCAAACGTGGCGACAGGGGGCCAGTCACCCCTCCACTTT. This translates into CAISANVATGGQSPLHF.

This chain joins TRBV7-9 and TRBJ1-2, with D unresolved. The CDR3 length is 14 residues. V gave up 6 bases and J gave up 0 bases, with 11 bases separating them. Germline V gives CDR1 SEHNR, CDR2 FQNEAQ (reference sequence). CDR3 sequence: CASSSGGTNYGYTF. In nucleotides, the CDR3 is TGTGCCAGCAGTTCGGGAGGGACTAACTATGGCTACACCTTC.

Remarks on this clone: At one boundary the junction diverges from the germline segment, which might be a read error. The CDR3 reads CASSLGRVNFGYTF. The CDR3 region has the DNA TGTGCCAGCAGCTTAGGGAGGGTAAACTTTGGCTACACCTTC. The rearrangement uses TRBV7-2 and TRBJ1-2; no clear D gene. This CDR3 spans 14 amino acids. Germline CDR1 reads SGHTA; CDR2 reads FQGNSA.

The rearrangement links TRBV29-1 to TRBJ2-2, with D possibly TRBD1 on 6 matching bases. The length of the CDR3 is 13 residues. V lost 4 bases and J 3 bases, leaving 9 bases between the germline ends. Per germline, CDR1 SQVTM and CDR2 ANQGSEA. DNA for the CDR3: TGCAGCGTTGGCAACAGGGACACCGGGGAGCTGTTTTTT. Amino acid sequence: CSVGNRDTGELFF.

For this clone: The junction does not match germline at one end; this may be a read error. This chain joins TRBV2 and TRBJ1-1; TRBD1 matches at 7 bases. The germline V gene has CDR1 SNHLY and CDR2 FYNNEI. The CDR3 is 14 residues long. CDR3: CASRKGQTNAEAFF. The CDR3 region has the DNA TGTGCCAGCAGAAAGGGACAGACGAACGCTGAAGCTTTCTTT.

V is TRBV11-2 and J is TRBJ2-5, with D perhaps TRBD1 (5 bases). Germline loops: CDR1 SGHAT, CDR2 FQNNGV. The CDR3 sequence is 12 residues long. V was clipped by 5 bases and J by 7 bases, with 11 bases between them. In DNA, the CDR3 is TGTGCCAGCAGCACATCCCAGGGGACCCAGTACTTC. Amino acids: CASSTSQGTQYF.

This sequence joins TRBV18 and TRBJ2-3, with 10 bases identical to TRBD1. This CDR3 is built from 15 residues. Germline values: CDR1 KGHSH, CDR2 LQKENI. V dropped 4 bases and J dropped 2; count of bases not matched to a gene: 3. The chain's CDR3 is CASSRTGGYTDTQYF. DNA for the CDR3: TGTGCCAGCTCACGGACAGGGGGGTACACAGATACGCAGTATTTT.

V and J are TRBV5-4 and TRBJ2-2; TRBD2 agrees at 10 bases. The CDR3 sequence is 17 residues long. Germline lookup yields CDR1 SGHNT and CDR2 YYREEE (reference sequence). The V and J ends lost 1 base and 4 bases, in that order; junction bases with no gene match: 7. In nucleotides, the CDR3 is TGTGCCAGCAGCTTGTGGCTAGCGGGGGAGGGCACCGGGGAGCTGTTTTTT. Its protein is CASSLWLAGEGTGELFF.

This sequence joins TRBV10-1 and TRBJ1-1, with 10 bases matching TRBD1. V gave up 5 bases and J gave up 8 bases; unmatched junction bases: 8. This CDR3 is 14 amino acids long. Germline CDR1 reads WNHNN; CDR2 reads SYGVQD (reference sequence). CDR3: CASSPNRQGAEAFF. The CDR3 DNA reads TGCGCCAGCAGTCCGAATAGACAGGGGGCGGAAGCTTTCTTT.

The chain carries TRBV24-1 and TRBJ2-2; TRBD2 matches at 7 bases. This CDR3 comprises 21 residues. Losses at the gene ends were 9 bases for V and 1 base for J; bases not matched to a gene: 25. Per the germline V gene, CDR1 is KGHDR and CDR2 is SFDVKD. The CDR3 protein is CATGPRVGWLADPKNTGELFF. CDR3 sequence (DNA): TGTGCCACCGGCCCCCGCGTCGGGTGGCTAGCGGACCCAAAGAACACCGGGGAGCTGTTTTTT.

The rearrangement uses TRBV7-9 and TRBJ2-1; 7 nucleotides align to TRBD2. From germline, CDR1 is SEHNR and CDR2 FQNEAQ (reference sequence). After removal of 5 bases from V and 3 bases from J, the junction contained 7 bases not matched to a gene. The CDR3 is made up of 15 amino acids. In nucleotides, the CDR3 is TGTGCCAGCAGCGAAGCGGGATCCCGCTACAATGAGCAGTTCTTC. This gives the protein CASSEAGSRYNEQFF.

This CDR3 is CASSLILLAGHNEQFF. The DNA of the CDR3 is TGTGCCAGCAGCTTAATATTGCTAGCGGGACACAATGAGCAGTTCTTC. The chain employs TRBV11-2 and TRBJ2-1, with 9 positions matching TRBD2. In germline, CDR1 is SGHAT, CDR2 FQNNGV. J lost 5 bases, V lost 2 bases, and 7 bases had no gene match. This CDR3 has 16 residues.

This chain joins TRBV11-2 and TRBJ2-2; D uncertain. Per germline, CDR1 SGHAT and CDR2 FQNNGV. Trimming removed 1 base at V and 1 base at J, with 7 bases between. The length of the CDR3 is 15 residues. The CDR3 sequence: CASSLGGQNTGELFF. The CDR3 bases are TGTGCCAGCAGCTTAGGTGGGCAGAACACCGGGGAGCTGTTTTTT.

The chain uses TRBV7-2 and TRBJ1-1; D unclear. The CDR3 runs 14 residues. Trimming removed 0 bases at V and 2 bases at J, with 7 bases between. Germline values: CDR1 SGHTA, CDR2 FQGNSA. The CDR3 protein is CASSLALANTEAFF. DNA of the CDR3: TGTGCCAGCAGCTTAGCCTTAGCTAACACTGAAGCTTTCTTT.

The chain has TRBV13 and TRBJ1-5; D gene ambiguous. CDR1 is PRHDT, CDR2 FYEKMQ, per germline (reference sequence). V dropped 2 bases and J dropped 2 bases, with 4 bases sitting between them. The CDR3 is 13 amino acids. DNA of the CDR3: TGTGCCAGCAGCTTACAGGGCAATCAGCCCCAGCATTTT. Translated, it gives CASSLQGNQPQHF. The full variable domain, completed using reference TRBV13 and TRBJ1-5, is AAGVIQSPRHLIKEKRETATLKCYPIPRHDTVYWYQQGPGQDPQFLISFYEKMQSDKGSIPDRFSAQQFSDYHSELNMSSLELGDSALYFCASSLQGNQPQHFGDGTRLSIL.

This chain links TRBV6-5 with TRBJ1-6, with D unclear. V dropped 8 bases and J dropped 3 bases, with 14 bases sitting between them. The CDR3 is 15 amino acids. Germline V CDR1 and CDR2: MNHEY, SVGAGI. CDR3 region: CASGRGGIYNSPLHF. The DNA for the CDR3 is TGTGCCAGCGGCCGGGGAGGGATCTATAATTCACCCCTCCACTTT.

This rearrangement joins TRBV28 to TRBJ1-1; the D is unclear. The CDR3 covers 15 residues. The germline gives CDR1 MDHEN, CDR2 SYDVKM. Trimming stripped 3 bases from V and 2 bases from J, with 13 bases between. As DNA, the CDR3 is TGTGCCAGCAGTTTCCTCGGACTAACTAACACTGAAGCTTTCTTT. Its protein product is CASSFLGLTNTEAFF.